This T cell receptor beta chain was found in a study of identical twins. TCRdb re-called the 5' RACE reads through MiXCR, storing one row per CDR3 protein. The sample holds approximately 500,000 distinct CDR3 sequences, 24% seen once. Trimming removed 7 bases at V and 1 base at J, with 14 bases between. This CDR3 is built from 15 residues. The table lists this clonotype with a few counts. Its target is unknown. Study observations and caveats: Out-of-frame alpha sequences common to twins exhibited an excess of low generation probability.

This sample also belongs to another study, concerning T cells expressing NK-cell markers. That source notes: In a handful of donors, these clonotypes also led the CD3+CD56-NKG2C+ fraction. The HCMV specificity of the expanded NKG2C+ T cell clones stayed unresolved.

V usage is TRBV12-3 or TRBV12-4 and J usage is TRBJ2-1; D gene uncertain. The sequenced sample consisted of CD4+ T cells sorted from blood. This receptor was obtained from a woman aged 18-29 years in good health. The CDR3 DNA sequence: TGTGCCAGCACCTTAGGTGGGCCGTCCTACAATGAGCAGTTCTTC. This encodes CASTLGGPSYNEQFF.